This T cell receptor (beta chain) appears in the sequencing data of a study of cytomegalovirus exposure and HLA in healthy donors. A word on this clone: Its antigen is unidentified.

Regarding the study as a whole: Association of a missense DCLRE1C variant with TCR beta V- and J-gene trimming was reported in a later analysis. Highest at DRB1 and lowest at HLA-C, TCR association rates differed among HLA loci in a later analysis.

The study ran its PCR with 60 Vbeta and 13 Jbeta primers. The assay was immunoSEQ multiplex PCR, and TCRdb's table has in-frame clones only and misses some. The sample includes approximately 150,000 clones, 80% seen only once; the top ten take around an eighth. Each donor's status was that of a healthy bone marrow donor. The germline gives CDR1 SGHNT, CDR2 YYREEE (reference sequence). Trimming removed 0 bases at V and 0 bases at J, with 16 bases between. This CDR3 has 17 amino acids. The clonotype was recovered from a woman in her 40s in good health and CMV-seronegative. V gene TRBV5-4 combines with J gene TRBJ2-7, with D perhaps matching TRBD2 (7 bases). Material: PBMCs. CDR3 in amino acids: CASSLGGGDTFSYEQYF. The CDR3 DNA sequence: TGTGCCAGCAGCTTGGGGGGAGGGGACACGTTCTCCTACGAGCAGTACTTC. Full variable domain (remainder filled in from reference TRBV5-4 and TRBJ2-7): ETGVTQSPTHLIKTRGQQVTLRCSSQSGHNTVSWYQQALGQGPQFIFQYYREEENGRGNFPPRFSGLQFPNYSSELNVNALELDDSALYLCASSLGGGDTFSYEQYFGPGTRLTVT.